This TCR beta chain originates from a study of CD8+CD57+ T cells in acquired aplastic anemia. About the research overall: DNA recovered from sorted CD4+ and CD8+ cells had a mean of approximately 3 ug.

Germline assignment: CDR1 KGHDR and CDR2 SFDVKD. The CDR3 length is 16 residues. V was cut by 3 bases and J by 6 bases, with 16 bases left in between. Study results and caveats: No significant patient-versus-control difference appeared in CD8+ Simpson's diversity. The number of CD8+ CDR3 sequences shared by patients and controls was approximately 28.

On this clonotype itself: Its target is not known.

Genomic DNA served as template for TCR beta VDJ and CDR3 profiling. One entry per CDR3 protein, called by TCRdb with MiXCR from the reads. The repertoire holds under 350,000 distinct CDR3 sequences, with 56% as singletons. The patients chosen for sequencing had shown expansion of CD8+CD57+ cells (detected by flow cytometry). The V gene is TRBV24-1, the J gene TRBJ1-4, with D possibly being TRBD1 (5 bases). Sequencing used sorted CD4+, CD8+, or CD8+CD57+ T cells (not recorded which) from PBMCs. This clonotype originated in a human donor with aplastic anemia. CDR3 amino acids: CATSDPGPGGDEKLFF. CDR3 nucleotide sequence: TGTGCCACCAGTGATCCGGGACCGGGGGGGGATGAAAAACTGTTTTTT.